This passage covers 11 T cell receptor beta chains from one sample sequenced in a study of blood T cell repertoires in COVID-19. The table came from immunoSEQ multiplex PCR; TCRdb's copy has only in-frame clones and leaves some out. Of around 100,000 clones detected, 90% appear once; the ten largest clones hold over 5.5%. What was sequenced was peripheral blood. These TCRs come from a man aged 18 to 35 with COVID-19, enrolled during active disease.

This chain joins TRBV19 and TRBJ2-6, with D unresolved. The germline CDR1 and CDR2 sequences are LNHDA and SQIVND (reference sequence). This CDR3 region has 17 residues. The V end was cut by 2 bases, the J end by 5 bases, with 16 bases between. CDR3 in DNA: TGTGCCAGTAGTATAACAGACGGAACCTTATGGGCCAACGTCCTGACTTTC. Its translation: CASSITDGTLWANVLTF. The whole variable domain, filled in from reference TRBV19 and TRBJ2-6, reads DGGITQSPKYLFRKEGQNVTLSCEQNLNHDAMYWYRQDPGQGLRLIYYSQIVNDFQKGDIAEGYSVSREKKESFPLTVTSAQKNPTAFYLCASSITDGTLWANVLTFGAGSRLTVL.

This chain uses TRBV7-2 with TRBJ2-7, with 7 bases fitting TRBD2. V shed 6 bases, J shed 3 bases, and the junction held 8 bases outside the gene matches. CDR1 is SGHTA, CDR2 FQGNSA, per germline. The CDR3 is made up of 14 amino acids. Here the CDR3 DNA reads TGTGCCAGCAGACCTAGCGGAGGGAGCTACGAGCAGTACTTC. Translating gives CASRPSGGSYEQYF.

In nucleotides, the CDR3 is TGTGCCACCAGTGATTCAGTACAAGAGACCCAGTACTTC. It codes for CATSDSVQETQYF. The chain employs TRBV24-1 and TRBJ2-5; no reliable D call. Trimming took 2 bases from V and 2 from J, leaving 5 bases between them. Per the germline V gene, CDR1 is KGHDR and CDR2 is SFDVKD. This CDR3 contains 13 residues.

The chain couples TRBV6-6 to TRBJ1-3; no clear D gene. The germline V and J ends were trimmed by 10 bases and 0 bases, with 13 bases remaining between them. Germline V gene data show CDR1 as MNHNY and CDR2 as SVGAGI (reference sequence). The CDR3 spans 14 residues. CDR3 coding DNA: TGTGCCACCACCCTCGGGGTCTCTGGAAACACCATATATTTT. Protein: CATTLGVSGNTIYF.

Details on this clone: Its ends do not fully match the called genes, so a read error is possible. V gene TRBV7-9 combines with J gene TRBJ1-4, with D unclear. Germline loops: CDR1 SEHNR, CDR2 FQNEAQ (reference sequence). This CDR3 comprises 18 residues. CDR3 sequence (DNA): TGTGCCAGCAGCAAAGGAGCAACCTCGTCTGCAACTAATGAAAAACTGCTTTTT. It is translated as CASSKGATSSATNEKLLF.

The gene calls are TRBV13 and TRBJ2-4; D unclear. The CDR3 is 18 amino acids. Germline V gene data show CDR1 as PRHDT and CDR2 as FYEKMQ (reference sequence). The germline V and J ends were trimmed by 1 base and 3 bases, with 19 bases remaining between them. CDR3 in DNA: TGTGCCAGCAGCTTAGTAACGGTTCGGGTTGAAGGCAAAAACATTCAGTACTTC. This encodes CASSLVTVRVEGKNIQYF.

This chain links TRBV19 with TRBJ2-3, with 9 nucleotides matching TRBD2. Germline CDR1 LNHDA, CDR2 SQIVND (reference sequence). The CDR3 length is 15 residues. Trimming took 7 bases from V and 4 from J; bases not matched to a gene: 9. The CDR3 DNA follows: TGTGCCAGTACAGTTGGCGGGAGGGCGGCAGATACGCAGTATTTT. Protein sequence: CASTVGGRAADTQYF. Supplemented by reference TRBV19 and TRBJ2-3, the full variable domain reads DGGITQSPKYLFRKEGQNVTLSCEQNLNHDAMYWYRQDPGQGLRLIYYSQIVNDFQKGDIAEGYSVSREKKESFPLTVTSAQKNPTAFYLCASTVGGRAADTQYFGPGTRLTVL.

The V call is TRBV19, the J call TRBJ2-1; 8 bases match TRBD2. Germline CDR1 is LNHDA and CDR2 is SQIVND (reference sequence). V was clipped by 5 bases and J by 10 bases; unmatched bases: 4. The CDR3 sequence is 12 residues long. In DNA, the CDR3 is TGTGCCAGTAGTCAGGGACTAGGGGAGCAGTTCTTC. As protein: CASSQGLGEQFF.

This rearrangement joins TRBV6-5 to TRBJ2-1; no definite D call. The V end was cut by 6 bases, the J end by 8 bases, with 11 bases between. This CDR3 region has 12 residues. Germline V CDR1 and CDR2: MNHEY, SVGAGI. The chain's CDR3 is CASSYRGDEQFF. CDR3 in DNA: TGTGCCAGCAGCTACAGAGGCGATGAGCAGTTCTTC.

In this sample, this clone turned up once. CDR3 sequence: CASSVGPRNTGELFF. The CDR3 DNA sequence: TGTGCCAGCAGCGTAGGCCCTAGAAACACCGGGGAGCTGTTTTTT. The chain couples TRBV9 to TRBJ2-2; D not certain. Germline CDR1 SGDLS, CDR2 YYNGEE. V was pared by 0 bases and J by 2 bases, with 8 bases between. This CDR3 is built from 15 residues. The complete variable domain, with remaining parts taken from reference TRBV9 and TRBJ2-2, reads DSGVTQTPKHLITATGQRVTLRCSPRSGDLSVYWYQQSLDQGLQFLIQYYNGEERAKGNILERFSAQQFPDLHSELNLSSLELGDSALYFCASSVGPRNTGELFFGEGSRLTVL.

The rearrangement uses TRBV19 and TRBJ1-1; D remains unclear. V lost 4 bases and J lost 6, with 12 bases in between. CDR1 and CDR2 (germline): LNHDA, SQIVND (reference sequence). The CDR3 consists of 13 residues. CDR3 in DNA: TGTGCCAGTAGTAGTTCGGTCATCGCTGAAGCTTTCTTT. Its protein product is CASSSSVIAEAFF. Full variable domain (missing parts from reference TRBV19 and TRBJ1-1): DGGITQSPKYLFRKEGQNVTLSCEQNLNHDAMYWYRQDPGQGLRLIYYSQIVNDFQKGDIAEGYSVSREKKESFPLTVTSAQKNPTAFYLCASSSSVIAEAFFGQGTRLTVV.